Below, 12 T cell receptor beta chains from the same sample are listed, as sequenced in a study of regulatory T cells in long-lasting Graves disease. Described time point: persistent/refractory GD, antithyroid drugs over 5 years with positive TRAb. Researchers made the TCR library from RNA that was extracted from PBMCs. Arm-PCR of CDR3 regions and iRepertoire HTBI primers were used to build TCR beta libraries. A single record per CDR3 protein comes from TCRdb applying MiXCR to the multiplex PCR reads. The repertoire holds 400,000 or so distinct CDR3 sequences, 20% to 25% seen once, with roughly a quarter in the top ten. Sequencing was performed on peripheral blood mononuclear cells (PBMCs), taken when the disease was refractory, from a patient treated with antithyroid drugs. The receptors originated from a female donor with Graves disease.

V usage is TRBV6-2 or TRBV6-3 and J usage is TRBJ1-1; D is uncertain. The germline CDR1 and CDR2 sequences are MNHEY and SVGEGT. V lost 6 bases to trimming and J lost 6 bases, with 8 bases between them. This CDR3 is 11 amino acids long. Here the CDR3 reads CASRKGPEAFF. CDR3 nucleotide sequence: TGTGCCAGCAGGAAAGGGCCTGAAGCTTTCTTT.

The chain combines TRBV6-1 with TRBJ1-2, with D possibly being TRBD1 (5 bases). From germline, CDR1 is MNHNS and CDR2 SASEGT. V shed 1 base and J shed 4 bases, with 13 bases lying between them. CDR3 length: 15 amino acids. The CDR3 is CASSEGLGHGYGYTF. The CDR3 DNA reads as TGTGCCAGCAGTGAAGGTTTGGGGCACGGCTATGGCTACACCTTC.

This clonotype has at least ten counts. The chain joins TRBV2 to TRBJ2-2; D is possibly TRBD1 (6 bases). V lost 6 bases to trimming and J lost 2 bases, with 16 bases between them. This CDR3 comprises 16 residues. Per germline, CDR1 SNHLY and CDR2 FYNNEI. The CDR3 DNA reads TGTGCCAGCAGCCCTATAAGACAGGTTAACACCGGGGAGCTGTTTTTT. Its protein is CASSPIRQVNTGELFF.

The gene calls are TRBV20-1 and TRBJ1-2; D unresolved. Germline loops: CDR1 DFQATT, CDR2 SNEGSKA (reference sequence). This CDR3 comprises 11 residues. V was cut by 8 bases and J by 3 bases, with 10 bases left in between. This CDR3 is CSTGRYYGYTF. The CDR3 bases are TGCAGTACCGGACGGTACTATGGCTACACCTTC.

This clonotype turned up a few times. The chain joins TRBV9 to TRBJ1-1, with D possibly matching TRBD1 (6 bases). Germline V gene data show CDR1 as SGDLS and CDR2 as YYNGEE. This CDR3 contains 15 residues. The V end lost 3 bases, the J end lost 0 bases, and 12 bases lay between the germline ends. CDR3 region: CASSAGDRMNTEAFF. The CDR3 DNA sequence: TGTGCCAGCAGCGCAGGGGATCGCATGAACACTGAAGCTTTCTTT.

This clonotype was detected only a few times. The chain couples TRBV16 to TRBJ2-5; unclear D gene. V lost 3 bases and J lost 2, with 13 bases in between. Germline lookup yields CDR1 KGHSY and CDR2 FQNENV. The length of the CDR3 is 15 residues. Written as DNA, the CDR3 is TGTGCCAGCAGCCATATTGCGAAGAAGCAAGAGACCCAGTACTTC. The encoded protein is CASSHIAKKQETQYF.

This clonotype was picked up a small number of times. The CDR3 sequence is CSVVTGGIGLNEKLFF. In DNA form, the CDR3 reads TGCAGCGTTGTCACTGGGGGCATTGGGCTTAATGAAAAACTGTTTTTT. J is TRBJ1-4 and V is TRBV29-1; a weak D match, TRBD1 (6 bases). Per germline, CDR1 SQVTM and CDR2 ANQGSEA. The ends were cut back, 4 bases at V and 4 bases at J, with 19 bases in the middle. This CDR3 spans 16 amino acids.

Details on this clonotype: This may arise from a read error, as a much more abundant clone is one base away. The gene calls are TRBV5-6 and TRBJ2-7; D is perhaps TRBD2 (6 bases). The CDR3 has 14 amino acids. The V end lost 0 bases, the J end lost 8 bases, and 15 bases lay between the germline ends. Per the germline V gene, CDR1 is SGHDT and CDR2 is YYEEEE. The CDR3 region is CASSLVDFAGKQYF. CDR3 sequence (DNA): TGTGCCAGCAGCTTGGTGGATTTTGCGGGAAAGCAGTACTTC.

The V gene is TRBV7-2, the J gene TRBJ2-1; D gene unclear. Per the germline V gene, CDR1 is SGHTA and CDR2 is FQGNSA. CDR3 size: 15 residues. Trimming took off 1 base at V and 10 bases at J, with 17 bases between the two ends. The CDR3 loop is CASSLDSSLLSEQFF. The CDR3, as DNA: TGTGCCAGCAGCTTAGATAGTAGTCTCCTATCCGAGCAGTTCTTC.

This clonotype was detected ten times or more. In DNA, the CDR3 is TGTGCCAGCAGTTTAGGACTAGCGGGAGTAAAGGAGACCCAGTACTTC. This translates into CASSLGLAGVKETQYF. This chain links TRBV12-3 or TRBV12-4 with TRBJ2-5; 12 positions agree with TRBD2. The V and J ends lost 1 base and 5 bases, in that order; junction bases with no gene match: 5. This CDR3 has 16 residues.

J is TRBJ2-4 and V is TRBV19, with TRBD1 as a possible D gene (5 bases). The germline V gene has CDR1 LNHDA and CDR2 SQIVND (reference sequence). With 7 bases removed from V and 1 base from J, the gap between germline ends came to 14 bases. The CDR3 spans 15 residues. CDR3 in DNA: TGTGCCAGTAAGACCACAGGACACGCCAAAAACATTCAGTACTTC. It codes for CASKTTGHAKNIQYF.

Worth noting for this clonotype: This is likely an artifact of a read error, given a far larger clone one base away. This rearrangement joins TRBV7-3 to TRBJ2-5; D is undetermined. Germline V gene data show CDR1 as SGHTA and CDR2 as FQGTGA. This CDR3 spans 14 amino acids. CDR3 sequence (DNA): TGTGCCAGCAGCTCCGACACTTACCAAGAGACCCAGCACTTC. This encodes CASSSDTYQETQHF.